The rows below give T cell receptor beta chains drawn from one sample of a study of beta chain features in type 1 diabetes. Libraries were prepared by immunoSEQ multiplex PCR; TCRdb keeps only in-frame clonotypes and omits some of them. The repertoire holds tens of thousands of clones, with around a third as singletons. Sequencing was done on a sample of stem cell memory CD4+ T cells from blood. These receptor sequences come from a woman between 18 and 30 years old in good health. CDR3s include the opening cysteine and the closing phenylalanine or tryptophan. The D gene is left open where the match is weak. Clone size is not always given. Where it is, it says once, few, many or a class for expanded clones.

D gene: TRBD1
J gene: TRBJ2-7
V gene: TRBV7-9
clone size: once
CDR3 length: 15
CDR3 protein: CASSLWGQGSYEQYF
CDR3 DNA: TGTGCCAGCAGCTTATGGGGACAGGGCTCCTACGAGCAGTACTTC

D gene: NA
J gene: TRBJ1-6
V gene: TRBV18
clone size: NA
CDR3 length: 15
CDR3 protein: CASSAMGRENSPLHF
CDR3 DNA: TGTGCCAGCTCAGCCATGGGCAGGGAAAATTCACCCCTCCACTTT

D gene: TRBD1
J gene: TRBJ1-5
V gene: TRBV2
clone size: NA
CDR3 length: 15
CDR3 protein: CASRKQGVRGQPQHF
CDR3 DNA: TGTGCCAGCAGGAAACAGGGGGTTCGGGGTCAGCCCCAGCATTTT

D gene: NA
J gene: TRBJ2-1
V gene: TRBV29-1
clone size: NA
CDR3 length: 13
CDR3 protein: CSVVGGRHNEQFF
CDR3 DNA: TGCAGCGTTGTTGGGGGGAGGCACAATGAGCAGTTCTTC

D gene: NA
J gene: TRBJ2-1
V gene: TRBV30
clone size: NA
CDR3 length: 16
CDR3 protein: CAWSAQWTRGGNEQFF
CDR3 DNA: TGTGCCTGGAGTGCCCAGTGGACTAGGGGGGGCAATGAGCAGTTCTTC

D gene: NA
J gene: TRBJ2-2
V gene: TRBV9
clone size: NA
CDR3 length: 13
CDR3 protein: CASSRENTGELFF
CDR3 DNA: TGTGCCAGCAGCAGAGAGAACACCGGGGAGCTGTTTTTT

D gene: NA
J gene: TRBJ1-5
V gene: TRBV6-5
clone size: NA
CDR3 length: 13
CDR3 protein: CASRDRLNQPQHF
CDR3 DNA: TGTGCCAGCAGGGACAGACTTAATCAGCCCCAGCATTTT

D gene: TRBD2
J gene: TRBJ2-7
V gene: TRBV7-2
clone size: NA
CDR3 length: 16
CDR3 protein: CASSPGLAGGPREQYF
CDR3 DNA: TGTGCCAGCAGCCCGGGACTAGCGGGAGGGCCTCGAGAGCAGTACTTC

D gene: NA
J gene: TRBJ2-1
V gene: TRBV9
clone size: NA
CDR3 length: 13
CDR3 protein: CASSVSENNEQFF
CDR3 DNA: TGTGCCAGCAGCGTTTCCGAGAACAATGAGCAGTTCTTC

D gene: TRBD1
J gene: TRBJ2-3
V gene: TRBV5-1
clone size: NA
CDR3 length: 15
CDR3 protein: CASSSPGQGTDTQYF
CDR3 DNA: TGCGCCAGCAGCTCGCCGGGACAGGGCACAGATACGCAGTATTTT

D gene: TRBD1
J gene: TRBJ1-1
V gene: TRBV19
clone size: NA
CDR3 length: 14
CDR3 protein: CASIDRGSNTEAFF
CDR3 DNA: TGTGCCAGTATCGACAGGGGGTCGAACACTGAAGCTTTCTTT